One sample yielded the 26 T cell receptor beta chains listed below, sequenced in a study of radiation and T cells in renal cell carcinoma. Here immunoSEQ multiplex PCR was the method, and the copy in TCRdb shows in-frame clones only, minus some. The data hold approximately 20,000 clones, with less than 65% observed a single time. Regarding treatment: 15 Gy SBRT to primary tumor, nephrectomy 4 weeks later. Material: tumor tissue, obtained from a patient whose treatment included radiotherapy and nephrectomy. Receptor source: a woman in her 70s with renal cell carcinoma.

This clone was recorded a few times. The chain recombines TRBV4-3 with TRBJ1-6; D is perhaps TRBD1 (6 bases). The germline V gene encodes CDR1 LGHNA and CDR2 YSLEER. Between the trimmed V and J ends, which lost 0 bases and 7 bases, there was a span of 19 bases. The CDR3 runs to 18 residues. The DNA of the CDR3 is TGCGCCAGCAGCCAAGAGAACGCAGGGCTCCAGGGGAATTCACCCCTCCACTTT. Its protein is CASSQENAGLQGNSPLHF.

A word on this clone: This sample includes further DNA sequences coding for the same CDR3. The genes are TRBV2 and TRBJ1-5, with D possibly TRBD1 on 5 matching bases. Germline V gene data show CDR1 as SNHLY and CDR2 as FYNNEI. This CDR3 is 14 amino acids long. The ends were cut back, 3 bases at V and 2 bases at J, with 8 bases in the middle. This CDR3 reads CASSDRGGNQPQHF. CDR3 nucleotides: TGTGCCAGCAGTGACCGAGGGGGCAATCAGCCCCAGCATTTT.

The CDR3 nucleotides read TGTGCCAGCAGCCCCCTGGCCTCTACTGAAGCTTTCTTT. This sequence encodes CASSPLASTEAFF. The gene calls are TRBV11-1 and TRBJ1-1; no firm D call. Per germline, CDR1 SGHAT and CDR2 FQDESV (reference sequence). Deletions cut 5 bases from V and 5 bases from J, with 12 bases between. The CDR3 extends over 13 amino acids.

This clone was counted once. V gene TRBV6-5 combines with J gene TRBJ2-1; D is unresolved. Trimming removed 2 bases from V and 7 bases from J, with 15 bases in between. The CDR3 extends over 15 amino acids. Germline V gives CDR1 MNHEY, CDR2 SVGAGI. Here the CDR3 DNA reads TGTGCCAGCAGTTACCTTTCCCCTGCCGGGAATGAGCAGTTCTTC. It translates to CASSYLSPAGNEQFF.

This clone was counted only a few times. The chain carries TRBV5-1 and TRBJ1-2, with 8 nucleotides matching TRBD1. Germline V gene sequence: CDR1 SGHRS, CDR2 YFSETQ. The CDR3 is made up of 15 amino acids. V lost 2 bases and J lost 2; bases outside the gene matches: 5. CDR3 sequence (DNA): TGCGCCAGCAGCTTAGCTGGACAGGGAAACTATGGCTACACCTTC. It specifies CASSLAGQGNYGYTF.

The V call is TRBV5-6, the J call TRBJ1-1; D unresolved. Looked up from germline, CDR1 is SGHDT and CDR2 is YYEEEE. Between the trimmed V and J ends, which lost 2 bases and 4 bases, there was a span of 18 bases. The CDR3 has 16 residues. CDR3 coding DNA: TGTGCCAGCAGCTTAACAAATTTCGTGGGATCCACTGAAGCTTTCTTT. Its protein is CASSLTNFVGSTEAFF.

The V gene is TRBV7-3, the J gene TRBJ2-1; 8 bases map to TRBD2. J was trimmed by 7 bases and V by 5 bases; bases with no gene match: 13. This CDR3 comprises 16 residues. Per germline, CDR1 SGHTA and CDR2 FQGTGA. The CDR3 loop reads CASSPRGGQGRNEQFF. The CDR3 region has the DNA TGTGCCAGCAGCCCCCGGGGGGGCCAGGGTCGGAATGAGCAGTTCTTC.

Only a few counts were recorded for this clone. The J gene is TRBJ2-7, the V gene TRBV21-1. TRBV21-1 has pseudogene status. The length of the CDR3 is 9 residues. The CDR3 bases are TGTGCCAGCCCCTCGCTGCAGTACTTC. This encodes CASPSLQYF.

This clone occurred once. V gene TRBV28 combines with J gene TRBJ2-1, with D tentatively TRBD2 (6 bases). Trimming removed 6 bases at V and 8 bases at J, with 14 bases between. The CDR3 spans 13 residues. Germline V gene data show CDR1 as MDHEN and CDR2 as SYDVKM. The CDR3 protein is CASSAISGYEQFF. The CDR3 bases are TGTGCCAGCAGCGCAATTAGCGGTTATGAGCAGTTCTTC.

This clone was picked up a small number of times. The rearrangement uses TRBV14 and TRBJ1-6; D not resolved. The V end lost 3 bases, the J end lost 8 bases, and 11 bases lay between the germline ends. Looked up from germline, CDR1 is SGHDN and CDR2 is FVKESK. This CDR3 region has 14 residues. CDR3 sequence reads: CASSQFGLDSPLHF. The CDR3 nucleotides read TGTGCCAGCAGCCAGTTTGGACTGGATTCACCCCTCCACTTT.

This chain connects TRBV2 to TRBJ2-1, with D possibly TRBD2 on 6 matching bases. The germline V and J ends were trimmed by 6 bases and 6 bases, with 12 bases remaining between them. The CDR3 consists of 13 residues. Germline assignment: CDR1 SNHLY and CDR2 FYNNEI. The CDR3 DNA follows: TGTGCCAGCAGGCAGGACGGGAGCAATGAGCAGTTCTTC. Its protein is CASRQDGSNEQFF.

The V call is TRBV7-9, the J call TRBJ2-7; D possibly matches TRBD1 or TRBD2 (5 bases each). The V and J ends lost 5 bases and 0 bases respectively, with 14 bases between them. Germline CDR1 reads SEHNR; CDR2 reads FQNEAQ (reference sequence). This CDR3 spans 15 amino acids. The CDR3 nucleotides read TGTGCCAGCAGCCCTCTCGGGACGGGCTCCTACGAGCAGTACTTC. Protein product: CASSPLGTGSYEQYF.

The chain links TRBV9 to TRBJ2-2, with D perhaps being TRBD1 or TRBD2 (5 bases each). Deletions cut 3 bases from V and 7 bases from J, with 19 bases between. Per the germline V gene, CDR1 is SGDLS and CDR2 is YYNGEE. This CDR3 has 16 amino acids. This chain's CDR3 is CASSATAGTEGGELFF. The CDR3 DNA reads TGTGCCAGCAGCGCGACGGCCGGGACCGAGGGCGGGGAGCTGTTTTTT.

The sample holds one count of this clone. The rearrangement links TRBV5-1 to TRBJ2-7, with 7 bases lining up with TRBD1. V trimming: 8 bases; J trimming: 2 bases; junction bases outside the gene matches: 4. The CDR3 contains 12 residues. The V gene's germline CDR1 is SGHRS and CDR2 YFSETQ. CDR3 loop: CASRDSAYEQYF. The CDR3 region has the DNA TGCGCCAGTCGGGACAGCGCCTACGAGCAGTACTTC.

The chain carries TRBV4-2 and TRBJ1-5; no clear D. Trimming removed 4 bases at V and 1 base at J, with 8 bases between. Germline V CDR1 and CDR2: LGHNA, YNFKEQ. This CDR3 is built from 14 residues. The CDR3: CASSPVGSNQPQHF. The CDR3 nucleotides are TGTGCCAGCAGCCCGGTCGGAAGCAATCAGCCCCAGCATTTT.

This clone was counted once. CDR3 region: CASSYSNPPGWELFF. CDR3 in DNA: TGTGCCAGCAGTTACTCGAACCCCCCGGGCTGGGAGCTGTTTTTT. V and J are TRBV6-6 and TRBJ2-2; D uncertain. The CDR3 runs to 15 residues. Germline V gene data show CDR1 as MNHNY and CDR2 as SVGAGI (reference sequence). The germline V and J ends were trimmed by 0 bases and 9 bases, with 14 bases remaining between them.

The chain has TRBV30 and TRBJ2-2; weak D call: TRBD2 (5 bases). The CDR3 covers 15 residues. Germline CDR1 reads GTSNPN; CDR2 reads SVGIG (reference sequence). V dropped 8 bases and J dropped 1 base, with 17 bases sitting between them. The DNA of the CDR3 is TGTGCCGGCAGGAAGGGCGGACTGAACACCGGGGAGCTGTTTTTT. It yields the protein CAGRKGGLNTGELFF.

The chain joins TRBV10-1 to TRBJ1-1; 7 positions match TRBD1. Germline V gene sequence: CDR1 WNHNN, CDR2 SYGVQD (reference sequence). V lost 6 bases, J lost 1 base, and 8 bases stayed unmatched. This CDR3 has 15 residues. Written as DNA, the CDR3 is TGCGCCAGCAGACATACGGGACAGCCGAACACTGAAGCTTTCTTT. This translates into CASRHTGQPNTEAFF.

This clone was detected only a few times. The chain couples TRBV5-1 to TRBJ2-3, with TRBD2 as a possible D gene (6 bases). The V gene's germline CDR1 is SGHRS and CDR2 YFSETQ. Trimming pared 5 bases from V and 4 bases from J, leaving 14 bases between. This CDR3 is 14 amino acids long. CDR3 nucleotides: TGCGCCAGCAGTCTGGGGGGACGGGCAGATACGCAGTATTTT. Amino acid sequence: CASSLGGRADTQYF.

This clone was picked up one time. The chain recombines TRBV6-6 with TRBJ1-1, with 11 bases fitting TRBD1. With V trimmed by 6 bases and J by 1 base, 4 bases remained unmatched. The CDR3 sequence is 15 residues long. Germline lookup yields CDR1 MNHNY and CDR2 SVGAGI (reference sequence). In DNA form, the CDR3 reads TGTGCCAGCAGCCAGGGGACAGGGGGGAACACTGAAGCTTTCTTT. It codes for CASSQGTGGNTEAFF.

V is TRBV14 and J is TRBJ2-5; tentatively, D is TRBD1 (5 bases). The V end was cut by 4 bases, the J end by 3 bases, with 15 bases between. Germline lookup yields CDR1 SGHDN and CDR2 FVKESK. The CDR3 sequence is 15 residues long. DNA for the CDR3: TGTGCCAGCAGCCGATTCGCAGGGTTAGAAGAGACCCAGTACTTC. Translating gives CASSRFAGLEETQYF.

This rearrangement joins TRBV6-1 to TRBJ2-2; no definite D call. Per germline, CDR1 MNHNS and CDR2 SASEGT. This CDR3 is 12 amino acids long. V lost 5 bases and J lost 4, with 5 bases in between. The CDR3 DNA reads TGTGCCAGCAGTCTAGGCACCGGGGAGCTGTTTTTT. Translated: CASSLGTGELFF.

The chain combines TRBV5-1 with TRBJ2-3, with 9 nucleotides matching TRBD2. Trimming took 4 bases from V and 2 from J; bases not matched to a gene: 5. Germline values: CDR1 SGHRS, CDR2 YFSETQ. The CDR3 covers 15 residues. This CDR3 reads CASSLPGLATDTQYF. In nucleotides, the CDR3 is TGCGCCAGCAGCCTACCGGGACTAGCCACAGATACGCAGTATTTT.

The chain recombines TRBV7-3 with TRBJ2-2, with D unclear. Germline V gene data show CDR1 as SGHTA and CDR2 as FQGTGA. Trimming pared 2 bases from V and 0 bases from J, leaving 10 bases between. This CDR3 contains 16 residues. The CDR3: CASSLVDASNTGELFF. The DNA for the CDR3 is TGTGCCAGCAGCTTAGTGGACGCCTCGAACACCGGGGAGCTGTTTTTT.

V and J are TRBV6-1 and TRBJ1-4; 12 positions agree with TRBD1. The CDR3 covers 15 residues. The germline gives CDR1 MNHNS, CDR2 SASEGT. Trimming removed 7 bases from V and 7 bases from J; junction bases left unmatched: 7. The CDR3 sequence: CASKFRDRGPEKLFF. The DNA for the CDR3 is TGTGCCAGCAAGTTCCGGGACAGGGGGCCTGAAAAACTGTTTTTT.

The CDR3 loop reads CASSLNSQISGNTIYF. Written as DNA, the CDR3 is TGCGCCAGCAGCTTGAATTCACAGATCTCTGGAAACACCATATATTTT. The chain combines TRBV5-1 with TRBJ1-3; D gene ambiguous. V was cut by 1 base and J by 0 bases, with 11 bases left in between. CDR3 length equals 16 residues. Germline loops: CDR1 SGHRS, CDR2 YFSETQ.